The text below deals with one T cell receptor beta chain. These gene names are mouse names. The CDR3 is cut off 1 residue early in the read; its end comes from the germline J gene. The entry originates in a study of tissue T cells after allogeneic stem cell transplantation. CDR3 size: 13 residues. CDR1 is SGHSA, CDR2 FRNQAP, per germline. V was trimmed by 2 bases and J by 1 base, leaving 5 bases between them. Assay used: immunoSEQ multiplex PCR; TCRdb lists only in-frame clones, some missing. The data contain over 5,500 clones, around 47% of them singletons. Time point defined: mouse harvest day 7 after allogeneic transplant. Each mouse received 10^7 T-cell-depleted marrow cells plus 10^6 splenic CD5+ T cells by tail vein.

The sequenced sample consisted of skin. This chain uses TRBV16 with TRBJ1-1, with D unresolved. The clonotype comes from a female BALB/c mouse given C57BL/6 T cells with graft-versus-host disease after an allogeneic hematopoietic cell transplant. CDR3 DNA (partial): TGTGCAAGCAGCTTAAGACAAAACACAGAAGTCTTC. This encodes CASSLRQNTEVF. The CDR3 in its entirety is CASSLRQNTEVFF.